The 11 T cell receptor beta chains below come from one sample, sequenced in a study of identifying expanded T cells in peripheral blood. TCRdb's copy holds only in-frame clones and misses some; the assay was immunoSEQ multiplex PCR. The profile shows about 89,000 clones, approximately 83% of them singletons. Specimen: blood. These receptors were obtained from a person aged 18 to 75 in good health.

The chain combines TRBV27 with TRBJ2-7; 9 bases are shared with TRBD1. Germline V gene lookup returns CDR1 MNHEY and CDR2 SMNVEV (reference sequence). V trimming: 6 bases; J trimming: 4 bases; junction bases outside the gene matches: 4. The CDR3 has 13 amino acids. CDR3 DNA: TGTGCCAGCAGCCCGGGACAGGGTTACGAGCAGTACTTC. Its translation: CASSPGQGYEQYF.

The rearrangement links TRBV7-2 to TRBJ1-4; TRBD1 might be the D (5 bases). The length of the CDR3 is 15 residues. Germline V gene data show CDR1 as SGHTA and CDR2 as FQGNSA. The ends were cut back, 5 bases at V and 8 bases at J, with 18 bases in the middle. The CDR3 DNA reads as TGTGCCAGCAGCCCAGTAGGGGTGCCACCCGAAAAACTGTTTTTT. It yields the protein CASSPVGVPPEKLFF.

This clone was counted once. The chain joins TRBV7-9 to TRBJ1-2, with D perhaps matching TRBD1 (5 bases). The CDR3 is made up of 12 amino acids. Between the trimmed V and J ends, which lost 2 bases and 13 bases, there was a span of 14 bases. The germline V gene encodes CDR1 SEHNR and CDR2 FQNEAQ (reference sequence). The CDR3 bases are TGTGCCAGCAGCTTAAGGATTGGCAGGGCCACCTTC. Translating gives CASSLRIGRATF.

This sequence joins TRBV5-4 and TRBJ2-2, with a tentative D call TRBD2 (6 bases). With 4 bases removed from V and 0 bases from J, the gap between germline ends came to 10 bases. Germline lookup yields CDR1 SGHNT and CDR2 YYREEE (reference sequence). The CDR3 extends over 15 amino acids. In DNA form, the CDR3 reads TGTGCCAGCAGCCCGAGCGGGTCGAACACCGGGGAGCTGTTTTTT. Encoded protein: CASSPSGSNTGELFF.

This sequence joins TRBV5-4 and TRBJ1-2; 7 nucleotides align to TRBD1. Per the germline V gene, CDR1 is SGHNT and CDR2 is YYREEE (reference sequence). V shed 3 bases, J shed 8 bases, and the junction held 4 bases outside the gene matches. This CDR3 spans 12 amino acids. The CDR3 sequence is CASSSGQRGYTF. The DNA for the CDR3 is TGTGCCAGCAGCTCGGGACAGCGAGGCTACACCTTC.

The chain is built from TRBV14 and TRBJ2-2; D remains ambiguous. CDR3 length: 12 residues. Deletions cut 5 bases from V and 4 bases from J, with 5 bases between. Per the germline V gene, CDR1 is SGHDN and CDR2 is FVKESK. This chain's CDR3 is CASSYSTGELFF. The CDR3 DNA sequence: TGTGCCAGCAGCTACAGCACCGGGGAGCTGTTTTTT.

The V and J genes are TRBV30 and TRBJ1-2; D unclear. The V gene lost 1 base and the J gene lost 8 bases, with 11 bases spanning the gap. CDR1 and CDR2 from the germline V gene are GTSNPN and SVGIG (reference sequence). This CDR3 spans 12 amino acids. CDR3 loop: CAWSAARWGYTF. CDR3 in DNA: TGTGCCTGGAGTGCGGCCAGATGGGGCTACACCTTC.

This chain uses TRBV4-3 with TRBJ1-6, with D maybe TRBD1 (6 bases). Deletions cut 0 bases from V and 9 bases from J, with 18 bases between. The length of the CDR3 is 17 residues. The germline V gene has CDR1 LGHNA and CDR2 YSLEER. The CDR3 spells CASSQEGVVAGASPLHF. The CDR3 DNA sequence: TGCGCCAGCAGCCAAGAAGGAGTGGTGGCAGGGGCTTCACCCCTCCACTTT.

This clone was seen only once. The chain employs TRBV14 and TRBJ1-3; D is possibly TRBD1 (6 bases). The germline CDR1 and CDR2 sequences are SGHDN and FVKESK. The length of the CDR3 is 16 residues. Trimming took 5 bases from V and 4 from J, leaving 18 bases between them. CDR3 residues: CASSTNIWTAGNTIYF. The CDR3 region has the DNA TGTGCCAGCAGCACCAACATTTGGACAGCCGGAAACACCATATATTTT.

V is TRBV4-1 and J is TRBJ2-4; D is unclear. Germline V gives CDR1 MGHRA, CDR2 YSYEKL. V gave up 0 bases and J gave up 9 bases, with 6 bases separating them. The CDR3 spans 12 residues. Here the CDR3 reads CASSQDSTIQYF. CDR3 nucleotide sequence: TGCGCCAGCAGCCAAGACAGTACCATTCAGTACTTC.

To note about this clone: Germline is not matched at one junction end, which may reflect a read error. The V gene is TRBV7-6, the J gene TRBJ2-5; 7 positions match TRBD1. Germline loops: CDR1 SGHVS, CDR2 FNYEAQ. The CDR3 is 15 amino acids. CDR3 protein: CASSPRTGVRETRYF. Here the CDR3 DNA reads TGTGCCAGCAGCCCCAGAACAGGGGTGCGAGAGACCCGGTACTTC.